The clone carrying this T cell receptor beta chain has more than one count but fewer than ten. This record comes from a study of blood T cell repertoires in COVID-19. Deletions cut 5 bases from V and 0 bases from J, with 8 bases between. CDR3 size: 15 residues. Germline CDR1 MNHEY, CDR2 SVGEGT. Some clones are missing from TCRdb's copy, which holds only in-frame ones; the method was immunoSEQ multiplex PCR. The sample has some 300,000 clones, 85% to 90% seen once; the top ten hold 6.3%. This TCR was sampled from a woman aged 45-65 years with COVID-19, enrolled during active disease. The chain combines TRBV6-2 or TRBV6-3 with TRBJ1-6, with no clear D. Sequencing was done on a sample of peripheral blood. CDR3 in amino acids: CASSRGSSYNSPLHF. The CDR3 DNA is TGTGCCAGCAGTCGCGGGAGCTCCTATAATTCACCCCTCCACTTT.